This passage covers 14 T cell receptor beta chains from one sample sequenced in a study of T-cell memory formation after mild COVID-19. TCRdb analysed the 5' RACE reads with MiXCR anew, one entry per CDR3 protein. This sample yields fewer than 450,000 distinct CDR3 sequences, of which 20% to 25% are seen a single time; 8.5% to 9% belongs to the top ten. Specimen: PBMCs or a T cell subset sorted from them (not recorded which). All receptors come from an adult woman who had mild COVID-19 (a few samples of this study predate the infection). Cell type and time point are not known.

This clonotype has only a few counts. The CDR3 region has the DNA TGTGCCAGCGCGAATCCTGAAGCTTTCTTT. Translating gives CASANPEAFF. The rearrangement joins TRBV6-1 to TRBJ1-1; D is unclear. This CDR3 spans 10 amino acids. The germline V gene has CDR1 MNHNS and CDR2 SASEGT. Trimming cost V 8 bases and J 6 bases, with 7 bases left between them.

This clonotype was picked up a small number of times. The rearrangement uses TRBV4-1 and TRBJ1-1; 9 nucleotides agree with TRBD1. From germline, CDR1 is MGHRA and CDR2 YSYEKL. J gave up 2 bases and V 3 bases, and 7 bases lay outside the gene matches. This CDR3 is 16 amino acids long. The chain's CDR3 is CASSHPRQGVNTEAFF. The CDR3 nucleotides read TGCGCCAGCAGCCATCCCAGACAGGGGGTCAACACTGAAGCTTTCTTT.

The genes are TRBV6-5 and TRBJ2-2; D possibly corresponds to TRBD1 (5 bases). This CDR3 spans 15 amino acids. Germline-derived CDR1 and CDR2 are MNHEY and SVGAGI. The V end was cut by 2 bases, the J end by 0 bases, with 7 bases between. CDR3 nucleotides: TGTGCCAGCAGTTACCCGACAGCGAACACCGGGGAGCTGTTTTTT. Amino acid sequence: CASSYPTANTGELFF.

The chain employs TRBV5-1 and TRBJ2-3; TRBD2 matches 7 bases. Germline CDR1 and CDR2: SGHRS and YFSETQ. This CDR3 spans 13 amino acids. The V and J ends lost 6 bases and 1 base, in that order; junction bases with no gene match: 2. The CDR3, as DNA: TGCGCCAGCATGGGAGGGGGCACAGATACGCAGTATTTT. Translation: CASMGGGTDTQYF.

J is TRBJ2-7 and V is TRBV29-1; 10 bases line up with TRBD1. The germline CDR1 and CDR2 sequences are SQVTM and ANQGSEA. CDR3 size: 14 residues. The V gene end was trimmed by 6 bases and the J gene end by 2 bases; junction bases not matched to a gene: 7. The CDR3 DNA follows: TGCAGCGTCCGGAAGGGACAGGGGCCCTACGAGCAGTACTTC. It is translated as CSVRKGQGPYEQYF.

The genes are TRBV5-1 and TRBJ2-5; D remains ambiguous. CDR1 and CDR2 from the germline V gene are SGHRS and YFSETQ. The ends were cut back, 4 bases at V and 1 base at J, with 5 bases in the middle. The CDR3 contains 12 residues. CDR3 in DNA: TGCGCCAGCAGCCCGTTCCAAGAGACCCAGTACTTC. Its protein product is CASSPFQETQYF.

This clonotype was detected only a few times. The rearrangement uses TRBV12-3 or TRBV12-4 and TRBJ2-1, with 10 bases identical to TRBD2. The CDR3 totals 17 residues. Trimming cost V 0 bases and J 5 bases; bases outside gene matches: 7. In DNA form, the CDR3 reads TGTGCCAGCAGTTTAGCCCATTTTAGCGGGAGGAACAATGAGCAGTTCTTC. It is translated as CASSLAHFSGRNNEQFF.

The J gene is TRBJ2-5, the V gene TRBV7-2, with unresolved D. CDR1 SGHTA and CDR2 FQGNSA come from the germline V gene. CDR3 length equals 14 residues. Trimming left V 3 bases short and J 1 base short, with 9 bases between. The CDR3 DNA sequence: TGTGCCAGCAGCTTCCGACGGACCCAAGAGACCCAGTACTTC. This codes for CASSFRRTQETQYF.

The gene calls are TRBV12-3 or TRBV12-4 and TRBJ1-3; D unclear. The CDR3 is made up of 14 amino acids. Trimming cost V 7 bases and J 0 bases, with 10 bases left between them. CDR3 coding DNA: TGTGCCAGCACTATTCCGGTCTCTGGAAACACCATATATTTT. Protein: CASTIPVSGNTIYF.

In this sample, this clonotype turned up a few times. The chain has TRBV18 and TRBJ2-7, with a tentative D call TRBD2 (5 bases). CDR1 is KGHSH, CDR2 LQKENI, per germline. Trimming stripped 1 base from V and 7 bases from J, with 8 bases between. The CDR3 is made up of 12 amino acids. CDR3 nucleotides: TGTGCCAGCTCACCACGACGGGGTGAGCAGTACTTC. It codes for CASSPRRGEQYF.

The chain uses TRBV6-5 and TRBJ2-1, with D tentatively TRBD1 or TRBD2 (5 bases each). CDR1 is MNHEY and CDR2 is SVGAGI in the germline V gene. The CDR3 sequence is 14 residues long. V gave up 5 bases and J gave up 8 bases, with 16 bases separating them. CDR3 nucleotide sequence: TGTGCCAGCAGTCAAGAGGGGCAGTTAGATGAGCAGTTCTTC. It encodes CASSQEGQLDEQFF.

In its sample, this clonotype was seen a few times. This chain uses TRBV3-1 with TRBJ1-2; no clear D gene. The CDR3 totals 15 residues. The ends were cut back, 1 base at V and 4 bases at J, with 13 bases in the middle. Germline V gene data show CDR1 as LGHDT and CDR2 as YNNKEL (reference sequence). In DNA, the CDR3 is TGTGCCAGCAGCCAAGGCGGGGTTCTCGGCTATGGCTACACCTTC. Translation: CASSQGGVLGYGYTF.

This clonotype occurred a few times. The genes are TRBV12-3 or TRBV12-4 and TRBJ1-2; TRBD1 agrees at 7 bases. CDR3 length: 16 residues. Trimming cost V 5 bases and J 1 base; bases outside gene matches: 10. CDR3 coding DNA: TGTGCCAGCAGTCCCGACGGGACAGACTTTAACTATGGCTACACCTTC. Translating it yields CASSPDGTDFNYGYTF.

V and J are TRBV12-3 or TRBV12-4 and TRBJ1-6; D not certain. This CDR3 is 14 amino acids long. The V end was cut by 5 bases, the J end by 7 bases, with 12 bases between. CDR3 nucleotide sequence: TGTGCCAGCAGTAAGGGAGGTCGGAATTCACCCCTCCACTTT. This gives the protein CASSKGGRNSPLHF.